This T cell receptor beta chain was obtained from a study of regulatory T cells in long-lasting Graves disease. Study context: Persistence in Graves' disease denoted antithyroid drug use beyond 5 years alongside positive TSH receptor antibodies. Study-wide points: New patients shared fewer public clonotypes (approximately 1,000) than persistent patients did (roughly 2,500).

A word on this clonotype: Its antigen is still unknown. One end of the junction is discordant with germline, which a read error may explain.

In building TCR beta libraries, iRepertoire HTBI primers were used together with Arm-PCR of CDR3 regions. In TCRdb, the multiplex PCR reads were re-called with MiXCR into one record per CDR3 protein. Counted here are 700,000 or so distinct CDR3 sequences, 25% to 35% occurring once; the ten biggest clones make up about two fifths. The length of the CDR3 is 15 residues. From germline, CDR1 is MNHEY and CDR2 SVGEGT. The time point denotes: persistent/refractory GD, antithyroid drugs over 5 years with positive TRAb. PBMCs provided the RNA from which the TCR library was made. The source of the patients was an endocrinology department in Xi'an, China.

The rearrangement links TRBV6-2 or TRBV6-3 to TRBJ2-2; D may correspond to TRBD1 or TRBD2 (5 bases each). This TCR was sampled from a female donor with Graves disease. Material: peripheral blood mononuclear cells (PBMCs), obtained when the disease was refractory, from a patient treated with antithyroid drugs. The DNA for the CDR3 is TGTGCCAGCAGTTACTCGGGGACGGTCCCCGGGGAGCTGCTTTTT. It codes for CASSYSGTVPGELLF.